This passage covers 10 T cell receptor beta chains from one sample sequenced in a study of T-cell memory formation after mild COVID-19. TCRdb redid the calling of the 5' RACE reads with MiXCR, one entry per CDR3 protein. The sample has some 190,000 distinct CDR3 sequences, roughly 17% seen once. Sample: PBMCs or a T cell subset sorted from them (not recorded which). The receptors derive from an adult woman who had mild COVID-19 (a few samples of this study predate the infection). Cell type and time point are not known.

The J gene is TRBJ1-3, the V gene TRBV5-1; D is unclear. The V end lost 0 bases, the J end lost 1 base, and 8 bases lay between the germline ends. In germline, CDR1 is SGHRS, CDR2 YFSETQ. The CDR3 consists of 15 residues. CDR3 sequence (DNA): TGCGCCAGCAGCTTGGGACCGAATTCTGGAAACACCATATATTTT. This sequence encodes CASSLGPNSGNTIYF.

This clonotype was found a few times. The chain joins TRBV4-1 to TRBJ1-1; D call uncertain. Trimming removed 6 bases at V and 1 base at J, with 12 bases between. The CDR3 runs to 14 residues. Germline lookup yields CDR1 MGHRA and CDR2 YSYEKL. CDR3 in DNA: TGCGCCAGCAGGAAAGGACCCAAGAACACTGAAGCTTTCTTT. Translation gives CASRKGPKNTEAFF.

In this sample, this clonotype turned up a few times. J is TRBJ2-2 and V is TRBV19, with D unclear. Trimming took off 10 bases at V and 0 bases at J, with 9 bases between the two ends. This CDR3 is built from 13 residues. The germline V gene encodes CDR1 LNHDA and CDR2 SQIVND (reference sequence). The CDR3 loop is CATRQTNTGELFF. DNA for the CDR3: TGTGCCACAAGACAAACGAACACCGGGGAGCTGTTTTTT.

This clonotype turned up a few times. This chain connects TRBV12-3 or TRBV12-4 to TRBJ2-1; D is undetermined. V lost 6 bases and J lost 9, with 24 bases in between. The CDR3 contains 16 residues. This CDR3 reads CASSQNDLTIRSEQFF. The CDR3 region has the DNA TGTGCCAGCAGCCAGAACGACCTCACAATTAGGAGTGAGCAGTTCTTC.

This chain links TRBV5-1 with TRBJ2-5; 13 bases line up with TRBD2. Germline-derived CDR1 and CDR2 are SGHRS and YFSETQ. V trimming: 5 bases; J trimming: 4 bases; junction bases outside the gene matches: 2. The CDR3 is made up of 14 amino acids. The CDR3 sequence: CASRGLAGSETQYF. The CDR3 nucleotides are TGCGCCAGCAGGGGACTAGCGGGATCAGAGACCCAGTACTTC.

This clonotype was counted a few times. The chain recombines TRBV5-1 with TRBJ2-7; TRBD2 matches at 8 bases. The ends lost 7 bases at V and 5 bases at J; junction bases unmatched: 8. In germline, CDR1 is SGHRS, CDR2 YFSETQ. The CDR3 totals 13 residues. In DNA form, the CDR3 reads TGCGCCAGCCGGGGTGGGACTAGGGACGAGCAGTACTTC. As protein: CASRGGTRDEQYF. The full variable domain, rest sourced from reference TRBV5-1 and TRBJ2-7, is KAGVTQTPRYLIKTRGQQVTLSCSPISGHRSVSWYQQTPGQGLQFLFEYFSETQRNKGNFPGRFSGRQFSNSRSEMNVSTLELGDSALYLCASRGGTRDEQYFGPGTRLTVT.

This clonotype was seen at least ten times. The gene calls are TRBV5-1 and TRBJ2-6; 7 nucleotides match TRBD1. The CDR3 is made up of 16 amino acids. The junction had 6 bases not matched to a gene; V was cut back by 4 bases and J by 2 bases. Germline V gene sequence: CDR1 SGHRS, CDR2 YFSETQ. The CDR3 sequence: CASSLGQGAGANVLTF. CDR3 bases: TGCGCCAGCAGCCTCGGTCAGGGGGCTGGGGCCAACGTCCTGACTTTC.

This clonotype has more than one count but fewer than ten. The V and J genes are TRBV20-1 and TRBJ1-5; D is perhaps TRBD1 (6 bases). The CDR3 spans 14 residues. The germline V gene has CDR1 DFQATT and CDR2 SNEGSKA (reference sequence). V was trimmed by 8 bases and J by 2 bases, leaving 16 bases between them. The chain's CDR3 is CSLATGLGNQPQHF. The CDR3 coding sequence is TGCAGTCTAGCCACAGGGCTGGGCAATCAGCCCCAGCATTTT.

V is TRBV7-9 and J is TRBJ2-7; perhaps TRBD2 as D (6 bases). Germline V lookup: CDR1 SEHNR, CDR2 FQNEAQ (reference sequence). The CDR3 contains 15 residues. V was trimmed by 4 bases and J by 0 bases, leaving 13 bases between them. CDR3 nucleotides: TGTGCCAGCAGCTCGGAGGGTCGAAACTCCTACGAGCAGTACTTC. Translation: CASSSEGRNSYEQYF.

This clonotype was recorded a few times. CDR3 DNA: TGTGCCAGCAGCCGGACAGGGCTAACATTATACAATGAGCAGTTCTTC. It codes for CASSRTGLTLYNEQFF. The V gene is TRBV6-5, the J gene TRBJ2-1; 8 nucleotides match TRBD1. From germline, CDR1 is MNHEY and CDR2 SVGAGI. Trimming removed 6 bases from V and 4 bases from J; junction bases left unmatched: 11. The CDR3 extends over 16 amino acids.